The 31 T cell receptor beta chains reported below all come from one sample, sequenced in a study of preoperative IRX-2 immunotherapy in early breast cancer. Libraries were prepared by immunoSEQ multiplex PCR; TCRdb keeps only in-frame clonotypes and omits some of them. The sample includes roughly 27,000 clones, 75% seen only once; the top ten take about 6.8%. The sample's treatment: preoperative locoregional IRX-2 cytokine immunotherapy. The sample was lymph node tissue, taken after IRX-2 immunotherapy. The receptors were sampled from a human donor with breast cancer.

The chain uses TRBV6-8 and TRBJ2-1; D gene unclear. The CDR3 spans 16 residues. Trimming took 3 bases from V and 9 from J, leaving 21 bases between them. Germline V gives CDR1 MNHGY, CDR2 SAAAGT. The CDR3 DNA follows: TGTGCCAGCAGTTATAACAGTGGTAAGGGTCTGGGTGAGCAGTTCTTC. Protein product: CASSYNSGKGLGEQFF.

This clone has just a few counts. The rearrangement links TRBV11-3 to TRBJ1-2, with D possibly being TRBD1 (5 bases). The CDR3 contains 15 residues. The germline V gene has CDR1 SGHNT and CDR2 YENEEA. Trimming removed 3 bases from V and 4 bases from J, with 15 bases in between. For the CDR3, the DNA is TGTGCCAGCAGCTTTAAGTGGGGTAGGGGCTATGGCTACACCTTC. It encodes CASSFKWGRGYGYTF.

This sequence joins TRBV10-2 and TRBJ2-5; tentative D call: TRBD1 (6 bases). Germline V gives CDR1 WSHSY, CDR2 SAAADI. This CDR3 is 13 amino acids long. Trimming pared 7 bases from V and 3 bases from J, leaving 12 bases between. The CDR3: CASTEGGEETQYF. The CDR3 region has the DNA TGCGCCAGCACCGAAGGGGGAGAAGAGACCCAGTACTTC.

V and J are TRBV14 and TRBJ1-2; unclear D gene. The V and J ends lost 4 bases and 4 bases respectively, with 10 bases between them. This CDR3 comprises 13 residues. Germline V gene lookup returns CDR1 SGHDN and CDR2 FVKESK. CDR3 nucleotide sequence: TGTGCCAGCAGCCGCTCAGAGATCTATGGCTACACCTTC. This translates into CASSRSEIYGYTF.

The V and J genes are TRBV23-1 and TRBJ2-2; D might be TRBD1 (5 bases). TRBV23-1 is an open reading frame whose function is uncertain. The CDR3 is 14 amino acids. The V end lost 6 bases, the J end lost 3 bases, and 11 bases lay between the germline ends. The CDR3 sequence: CASSQTAYTGELFF. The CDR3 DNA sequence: TGCGCCAGCAGCCAGACAGCTTACACCGGGGAGCTGTTTTTT.

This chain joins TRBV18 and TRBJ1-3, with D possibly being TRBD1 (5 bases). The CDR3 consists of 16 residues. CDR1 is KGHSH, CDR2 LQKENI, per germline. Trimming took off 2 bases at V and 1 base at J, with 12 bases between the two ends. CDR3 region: CASSPVWGISGNTIYF. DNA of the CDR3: TGTGCCAGCTCACCAGTGTGGGGGATATCTGGAAACACCATATATTTT.

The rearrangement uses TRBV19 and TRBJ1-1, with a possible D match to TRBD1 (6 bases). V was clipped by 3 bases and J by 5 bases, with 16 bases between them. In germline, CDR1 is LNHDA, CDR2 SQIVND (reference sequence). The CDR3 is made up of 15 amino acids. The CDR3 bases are TGTGCCAGTAGTATTGAGGGGGGTGGAAGAACTGAAGCTTTCTTT. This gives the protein CASSIEGGGRTEAFF.

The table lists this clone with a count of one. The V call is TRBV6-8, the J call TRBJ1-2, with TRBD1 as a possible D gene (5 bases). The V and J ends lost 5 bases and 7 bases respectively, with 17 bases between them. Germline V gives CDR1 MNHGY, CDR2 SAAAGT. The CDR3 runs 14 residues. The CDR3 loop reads CASSPWDGSSGYTF. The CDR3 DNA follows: TGTGCCAGCAGTCCCTGGGACGGATCCAGTGGCTACACCTTC.

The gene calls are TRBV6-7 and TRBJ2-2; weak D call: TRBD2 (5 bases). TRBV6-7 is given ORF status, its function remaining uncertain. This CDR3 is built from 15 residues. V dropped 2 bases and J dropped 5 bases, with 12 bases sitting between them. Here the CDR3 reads CASSYGPGKTGELFF. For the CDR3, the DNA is TGTGCCAGCAGTTACGGCCCGGGGAAGACCGGGGAGCTGTTTTTT.

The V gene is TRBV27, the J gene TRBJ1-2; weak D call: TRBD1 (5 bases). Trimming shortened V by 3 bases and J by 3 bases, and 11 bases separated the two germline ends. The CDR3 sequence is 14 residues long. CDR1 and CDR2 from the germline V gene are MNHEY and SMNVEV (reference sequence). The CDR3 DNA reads TGTGCCAGCAGTTTCGGGGCGATCGACTATGGCTACACCTTC. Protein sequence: CASSFGAIDYGYTF.

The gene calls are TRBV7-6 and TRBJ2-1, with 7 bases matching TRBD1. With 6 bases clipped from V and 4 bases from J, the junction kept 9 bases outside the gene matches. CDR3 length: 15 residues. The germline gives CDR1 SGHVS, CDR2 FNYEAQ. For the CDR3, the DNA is TGTGCCAGCAGGGAACAGGGGAATGGTTACAATGAGCAGTTCTTC. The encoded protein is CASREQGNGYNEQFF.

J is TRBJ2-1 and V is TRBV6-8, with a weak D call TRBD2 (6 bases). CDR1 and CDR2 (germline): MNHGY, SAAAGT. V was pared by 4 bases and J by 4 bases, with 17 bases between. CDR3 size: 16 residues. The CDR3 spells CASSSYSPGSYNEQFF. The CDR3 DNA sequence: TGTGCCAGCAGTTCCTACTCTCCCGGGAGTTACAATGAGCAGTTCTTC.

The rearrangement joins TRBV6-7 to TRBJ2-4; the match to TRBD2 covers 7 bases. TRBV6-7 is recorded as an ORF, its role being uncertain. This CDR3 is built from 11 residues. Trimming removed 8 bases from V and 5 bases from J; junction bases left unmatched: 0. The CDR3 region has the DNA TGTGCCAGCGGGAGGGAAAACATTCAGTACTTC. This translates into CASGRENIQYF.

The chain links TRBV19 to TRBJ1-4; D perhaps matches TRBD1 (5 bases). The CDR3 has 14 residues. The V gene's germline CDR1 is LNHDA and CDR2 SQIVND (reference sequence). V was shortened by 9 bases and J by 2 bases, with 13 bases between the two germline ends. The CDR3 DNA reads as TGTGCCAGCTCGGGACGGGGGACTAATGAAAAACTGTTTTTT. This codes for CASSGRGTNEKLFF.

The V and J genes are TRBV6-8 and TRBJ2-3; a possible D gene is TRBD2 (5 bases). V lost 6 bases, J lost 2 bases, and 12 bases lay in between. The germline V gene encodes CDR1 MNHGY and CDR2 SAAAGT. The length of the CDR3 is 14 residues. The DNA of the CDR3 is TGTGCCAGCAGAAAAGACTACTCCACAGATACGCAGTATTTT. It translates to CASRKDYSTDTQYF.

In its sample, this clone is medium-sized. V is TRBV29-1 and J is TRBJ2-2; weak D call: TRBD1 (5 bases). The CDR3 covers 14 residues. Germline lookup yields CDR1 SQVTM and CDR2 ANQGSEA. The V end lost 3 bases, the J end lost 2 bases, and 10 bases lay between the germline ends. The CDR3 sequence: CSVDARGNTGELFF. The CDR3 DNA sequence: TGCAGCGTTGATGCTAGGGGTAACACCGGGGAGCTGTTTTTT.

CDR3 loop: CASTDGRAYGYTF. CDR3 nucleotide sequence: TGTGCCAGTACCGATGGCAGGGCCTATGGCTACACCTTC. The rearrangement joins TRBV19 to TRBJ1-2; maybe TRBD1 (5 bases). The CDR3 runs to 13 residues. Per the germline V gene, CDR1 is LNHDA and CDR2 is SQIVND (reference sequence). Trimming stripped 7 bases from V and 4 bases from J, with 13 bases between. The entire variable domain, with the rest obtained from reference TRBV19 and TRBJ1-2, is as follows: DGGITQSPKYLFRKEGQNVTLSCEQNLNHDAMYWYRQDPGQGLRLIYYSQIVNDFQKGDIAEGYSVSREKKESFPLTVTSAQKNPTAFYLCASTDGRAYGYTFGSGTRLTVV.

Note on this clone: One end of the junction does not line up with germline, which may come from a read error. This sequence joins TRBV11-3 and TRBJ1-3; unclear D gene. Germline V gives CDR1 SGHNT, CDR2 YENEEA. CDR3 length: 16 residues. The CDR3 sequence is CASSLGVSRSGNTIYF. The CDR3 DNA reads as TGTGCCAGCAGCCTTGGGGTTTCCCGCTCTGGAAACACTATATATTTT.

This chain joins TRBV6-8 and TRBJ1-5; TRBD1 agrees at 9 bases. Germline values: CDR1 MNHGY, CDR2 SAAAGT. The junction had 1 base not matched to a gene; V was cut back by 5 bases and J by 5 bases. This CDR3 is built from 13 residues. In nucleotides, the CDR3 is TGTGCCAGCAGTCGGGACAGGGATCAGCCCCAGCATTTT. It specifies CASSRDRDQPQHF.

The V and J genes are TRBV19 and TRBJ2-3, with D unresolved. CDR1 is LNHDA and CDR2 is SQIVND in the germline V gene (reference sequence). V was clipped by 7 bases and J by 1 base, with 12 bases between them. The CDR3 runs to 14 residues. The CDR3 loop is CASTLRQGTDTQYF. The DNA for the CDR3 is TGTGCCAGTACCTTACGCCAGGGCACAGATACGCAGTATTTT.

The CDR3 region is CATSRTDRLGANVLTF. The DNA for the CDR3 is TGTGCCACCAGCAGAACGGACAGGCTGGGAGCCAACGTCCTGACTTTC. The V and J genes are TRBV15 and TRBJ2-6; 7 nucleotides match TRBD1. Germline CDR1 is LNHNV and CDR2 is YYDKDF (reference sequence). J gave up 7 bases and V 2 bases, and 8 bases lay outside the gene matches. CDR3 length: 16 amino acids.

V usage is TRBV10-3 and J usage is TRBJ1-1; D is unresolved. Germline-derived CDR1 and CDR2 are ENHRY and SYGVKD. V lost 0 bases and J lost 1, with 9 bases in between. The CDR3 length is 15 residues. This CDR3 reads CAISESTKGNTEAFF. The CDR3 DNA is TGTGCCATCAGTGAGTCGACCAAGGGGAACACTGAAGCTTTCTTT.

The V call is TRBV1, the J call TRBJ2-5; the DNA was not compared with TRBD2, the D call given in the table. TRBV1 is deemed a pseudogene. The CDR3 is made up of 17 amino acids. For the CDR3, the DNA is TGCGCCAGCAGCCTATGGCGAGCGGGGTCGTACCAAGAGACCCAGTACTTC. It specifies CASSLWRAGSYQETQYF.

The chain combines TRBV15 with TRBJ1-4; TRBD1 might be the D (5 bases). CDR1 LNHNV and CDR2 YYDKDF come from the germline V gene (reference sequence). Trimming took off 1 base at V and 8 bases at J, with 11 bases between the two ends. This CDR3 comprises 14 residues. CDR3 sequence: CATSRGQSREKLFF. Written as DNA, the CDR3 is TGTGCCACCAGCAGAGGACAGAGTAGGGAAAAACTGTTTTTT.

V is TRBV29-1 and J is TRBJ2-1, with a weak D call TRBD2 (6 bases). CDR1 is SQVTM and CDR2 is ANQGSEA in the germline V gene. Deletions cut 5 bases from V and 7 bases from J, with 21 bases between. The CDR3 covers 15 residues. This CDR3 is CSVSRGVDPGNEQFF. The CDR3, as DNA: TGCAGCGTTTCTCGCGGGGTAGACCCTGGAAATGAGCAGTTCTTC.

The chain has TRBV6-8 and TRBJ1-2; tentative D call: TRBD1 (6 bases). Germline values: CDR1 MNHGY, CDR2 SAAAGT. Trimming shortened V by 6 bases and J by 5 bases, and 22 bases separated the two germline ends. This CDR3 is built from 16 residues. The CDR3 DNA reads TGTGCCAGCAGCAGGACGGACAGAGGAGAGCTTTATGGCTACACCTTC. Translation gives CASSRTDRGELYGYTF.

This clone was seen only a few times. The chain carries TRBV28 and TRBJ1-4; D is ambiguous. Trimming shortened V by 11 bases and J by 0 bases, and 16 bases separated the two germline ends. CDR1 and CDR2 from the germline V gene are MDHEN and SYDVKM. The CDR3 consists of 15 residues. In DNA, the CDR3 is TGTGCCGTCGGGTTGAGAAGAGCAACTAATGAAAAACTGTTTTTT. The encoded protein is CAVGLRRATNEKLFF.

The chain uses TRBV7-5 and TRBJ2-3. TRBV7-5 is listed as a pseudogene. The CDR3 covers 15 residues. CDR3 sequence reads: CASSLGGQKTDTQYF. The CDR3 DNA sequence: TGTGCCAGCAGCTTGGGGGGACAAAAAACAGATACGCAGTATTTT.

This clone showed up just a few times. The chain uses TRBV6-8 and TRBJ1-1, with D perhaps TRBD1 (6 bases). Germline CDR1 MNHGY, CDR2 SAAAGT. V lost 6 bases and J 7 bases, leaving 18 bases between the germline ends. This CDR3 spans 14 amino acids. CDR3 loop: CASRGAGSPLEAFF. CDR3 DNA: TGTGCCAGCAGGGGGGCAGGGTCCCCGCTTGAAGCTTTCTTT.

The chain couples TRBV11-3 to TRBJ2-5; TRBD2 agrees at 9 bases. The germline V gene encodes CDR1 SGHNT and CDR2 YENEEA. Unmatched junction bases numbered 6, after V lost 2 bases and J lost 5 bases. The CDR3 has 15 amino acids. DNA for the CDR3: TGTGCCAGCAGCTTAAGGGCGGGAGGGGTGGAGACCCAGTACTTC. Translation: CASSLRAGGVETQYF. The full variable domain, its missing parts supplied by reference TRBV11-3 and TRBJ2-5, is EAGVVQSPRYKIIEKKQPVAFWCNPISGHNTLYWYLQNLGQGPELLIRYENEEAVDDSQLPKDRFSAERLKGVDSTLKIQPAELGDSAVYLCASSLRAGGVETQYFGPGTRLLVL.

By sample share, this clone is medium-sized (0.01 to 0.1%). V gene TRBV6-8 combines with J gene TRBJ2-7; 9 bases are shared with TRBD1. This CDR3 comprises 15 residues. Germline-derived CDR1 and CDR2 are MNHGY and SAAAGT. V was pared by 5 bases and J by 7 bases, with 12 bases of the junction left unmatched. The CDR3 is CASSRRDRVIGEQYF. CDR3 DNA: TGTGCCAGCAGTCGGAGGGACAGGGTGATCGGAGAGCAGTACTTC.